This T cell receptor beta chain was documented in a study of T cell responses to AZD1222 COVID-19 vaccine. Study in general: Second doses were pooled across both intervals (about 4 or about 12 weeks).

Regarding the study as a whole: White British people made up most donors, females outnumbered males, and clonal diversity was possibly underestimated.

Concerning this clone: The target antigen is unknown.

Sequenced by immunoSEQ multiplex PCR; TCRdb stores in-frame clones only, minus some. The sample yields about 120,000 clones, 80% to 90% seen once. The ends were cut back, 0 bases at V and 7 bases at J, with 16 bases in the middle. This CDR3 has 15 amino acids. The germline CDR1 and CDR2 sequences are LGHNA and YNFKEQ. The origin of this receptor is an adult in good health. Sequencing used peripheral blood, obtained on day 0 of AZD1222 vaccination. The chain recombines TRBV4-2 with TRBJ2-7; tentative D call: TRBD2 (6 bases). CDR3 DNA: TGTGCCAGCAGCCAAGACCCGGGAGCACCTCGGGAGCAGTACTTC. Translated: CASSQDPGAPREQYF.